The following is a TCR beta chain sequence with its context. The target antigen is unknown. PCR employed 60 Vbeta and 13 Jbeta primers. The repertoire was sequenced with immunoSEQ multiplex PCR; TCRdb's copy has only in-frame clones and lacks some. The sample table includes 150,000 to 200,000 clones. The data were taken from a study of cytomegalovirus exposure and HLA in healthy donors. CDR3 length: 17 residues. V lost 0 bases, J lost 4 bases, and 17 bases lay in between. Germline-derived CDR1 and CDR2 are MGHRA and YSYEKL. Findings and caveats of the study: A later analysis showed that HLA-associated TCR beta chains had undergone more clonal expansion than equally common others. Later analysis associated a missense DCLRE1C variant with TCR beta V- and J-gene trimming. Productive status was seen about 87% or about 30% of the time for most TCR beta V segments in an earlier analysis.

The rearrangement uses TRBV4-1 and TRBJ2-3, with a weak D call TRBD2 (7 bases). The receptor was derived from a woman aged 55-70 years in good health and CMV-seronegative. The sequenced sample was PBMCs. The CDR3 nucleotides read TGCGCCAGCAGCCAAGATGTTGAGGGGGGGCCCGCAGATACGCAGTATTTT. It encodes CASSQDVEGGPADTQYF.